This paragraph reports one T cell receptor (beta chain). These data come from a study of blood T cell repertoires in COVID-19. Study summary: Samples came from the United States, Italy and Spain, spanning acute and convalescent COVID-19.

The germline V gene has CDR1 SNHLY and CDR2 FYNNEI. The trim removed 2 bases at V and 2 bases at J, leaving 3 bases unmatched. This CDR3 has 15 residues. Per the original data handling: Reference gene primer amplification gave estimated nucleated cell counts. Assay: immunoSEQ multiplex PCR; the TCRdb copy retains only in-frame clones and omits some. V, J and clone size derive from that table, while D and trimming were established from the DNA sequence. This table has under 70,000 clones, around nine tenths appearing once. The material sequenced was peripheral blood. This chain connects TRBV2 to TRBJ2-7; 10 bases map to TRBD2. The source of this sequence is a human donor with active COVID-19. The donor label of this sample is uncertain. CDR3 loop: CASSERLAGAYEQYF. The CDR3 bases are TGTGCCAGCAGTGAACGTCTAGCGGGAGCCTACGAGCAGTACTTC.